The 9 T cell receptor beta chains in this list originate from one sample, sequenced in a study of blood T cell repertoires in COVID-19. TCRdb's table, derived via immunoSEQ multiplex PCR, lists solely in-frame clones and lacks some. The table includes 95,000 to 120,000 clones, over 70% detected once. The sample comprised peripheral blood. The receptors originated from a man between 45 and 60 years old with acute or convalescent COVID-19.

The chain is built from TRBV6-1 and TRBJ2-2; 8 bases agree with TRBD1. The CDR3 runs to 17 residues. The V gene end was trimmed by 4 bases and the J gene end by 2 bases; junction bases not matched to a gene: 9. CDR1 and CDR2 from the germline V gene are MNHNS and SASEGT. CDR3 nucleotides: TGTGCCAGCAGTGCCAAGTCGGGACAGGCTAACACCGGGGAGCTGTTTTTT. This gives the protein CASSAKSGQANTGELFF.

V usage is TRBV24-1 and J usage is TRBJ2-2; D is perhaps TRBD1 (6 bases). CDR3 size: 14 residues. Germline V gene sequence: CDR1 KGHDR, CDR2 SFDVKD. Trimming left V 7 bases short and J 2 bases short, with 10 bases between. The CDR3 sequence: CATRGDTNTGELFF. In DNA form, the CDR3 reads TGTGCCACCAGAGGGGACACTAACACCGGGGAGCTGTTTTTT.

This clone was observed a handful of times. This chain links TRBV29-1 with TRBJ1-4, with D perhaps matching TRBD1 (6 bases). V gave up 6 bases and J gave up 2 bases, with 7 bases separating them. CDR1 SQVTM and CDR2 ANQGSEA come from the germline V gene. This CDR3 has 12 residues. The CDR3 DNA follows: TGCAGCGTCGGACAGACTAATGAAAAACTGTTTTTT. It specifies CSVGQTNEKLFF.

This chain connects TRBV7-8 to TRBJ2-7; TRBD1 agrees at 7 bases. V dropped 5 bases and J dropped 0; count of bases not matched to a gene: 4. The length of the CDR3 is 14 residues. Germline assignment: CDR1 SGHVS and CDR2 FQNEAQ. The CDR3 DNA is TGTGCCAGCAGCCCTGGACAGGACTCCTACGAGCAGTACGTC. Residues: CASSPGQDSYEQYV.

The gene calls are TRBV11-2 and TRBJ1-3; D is ambiguous. CDR1 SGHAT and CDR2 FQNNGV come from the germline V gene. The CDR3 consists of 13 residues. Deletions cut 5 bases from V and 0 bases from J, with 5 bases between. Here the CDR3 DNA reads TGTGCCAGCAGCGACACCTCTGGAAACACCATATATTTT. This codes for CASSDTSGNTIYF.

This chain uses TRBV7-2 with TRBJ2-5; 7 nucleotides line up with TRBD2. The V gene's germline CDR1 is SGHTA and CDR2 FQGNSA. This CDR3 is 14 amino acids long. Trimming took 5 bases from V and 5 from J; bases not matched to a gene: 8. CDR3 sequence: CASSHRTRDETQYF. CDR3 DNA sequence: TGTGCCAGCAGCCACCGGACTAGGGATGAGACCCAGTACTTC.

This rearrangement joins TRBV11-2 to TRBJ1-2; TRBD1 matches at 7 bases. Germline lookup yields CDR1 SGHAT and CDR2 FQNNGV. CDR3 length: 17 amino acids. V lost 2 bases to trimming and J lost 0 bases; unmatched junction nucleotides: 9. The CDR3 nucleotides are TGTGCCAGCAGCTTAATGGACAGGTTCATCTCTAACTATGGCTACACCTTC. It codes for CASSLMDRFISNYGYTF.

V and J are TRBV29-1 and TRBJ2-5, with D possibly TRBD2 on 7 matching bases. Trimming took 7 bases from V and 4 from J, leaving 16 bases between them. This CDR3 spans 13 amino acids. The germline CDR1 and CDR2 sequences are SQVTM and ANQGSEA. Here the CDR3 DNA reads TGCAGCGGACGAGGGGGGGCCAGAGAGACCCAGTACTTC. This translates into CSGRGGARETQYF.

The V and J genes are TRBV10-3 and TRBJ2-3; 8 positions match TRBD2. CDR3 length: 15 amino acids. Germline lookup yields CDR1 ENHRY and CDR2 SYGVKD. V lost 8 bases to trimming and J lost 3 bases; unmatched junction nucleotides: 10. The CDR3 protein is CAIGRGGDKTDTQYF. The DNA of the CDR3 is TGTGCCATCGGACGGGGGGGGGATAAGACAGATACGCAGTATTTT.